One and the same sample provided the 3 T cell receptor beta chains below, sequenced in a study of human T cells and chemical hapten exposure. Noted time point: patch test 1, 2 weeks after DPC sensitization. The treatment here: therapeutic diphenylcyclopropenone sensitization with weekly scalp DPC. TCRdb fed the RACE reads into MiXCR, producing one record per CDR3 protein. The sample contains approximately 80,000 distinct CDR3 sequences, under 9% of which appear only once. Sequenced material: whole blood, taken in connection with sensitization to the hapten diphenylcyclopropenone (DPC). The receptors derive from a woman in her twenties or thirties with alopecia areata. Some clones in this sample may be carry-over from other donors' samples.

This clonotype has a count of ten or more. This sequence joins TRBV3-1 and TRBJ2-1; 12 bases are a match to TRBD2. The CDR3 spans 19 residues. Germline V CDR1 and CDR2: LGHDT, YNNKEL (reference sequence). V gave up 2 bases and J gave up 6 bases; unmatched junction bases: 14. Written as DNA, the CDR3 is TGTGCCAGCAGCCAAAAGCGCCCCCTAGCGGGGGGGCCCAGCAATGAGCAGTTCTTC. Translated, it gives CASSQKRPLAGGPSNEQFF.

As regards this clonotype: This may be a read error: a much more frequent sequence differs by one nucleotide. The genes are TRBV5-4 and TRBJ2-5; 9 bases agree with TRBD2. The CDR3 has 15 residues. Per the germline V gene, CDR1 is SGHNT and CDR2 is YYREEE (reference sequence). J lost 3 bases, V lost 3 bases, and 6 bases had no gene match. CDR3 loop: CASSSSGGREETQYF. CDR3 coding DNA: TGTGCCAGCAGCTCAAGCGGGGGGAGGGAAGAGACCCAGTACTTC. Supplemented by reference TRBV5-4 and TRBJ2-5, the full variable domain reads ETGVTQSPTHLIKTRGQQVTLRCSSQSGHNTVSWYQQALGQGPQFIFQYYREEENGRGNFPPRFSGLQFPNYSSELNVNALELDDSALYLCASSSSGGREETQYFGPGTRLLVL.

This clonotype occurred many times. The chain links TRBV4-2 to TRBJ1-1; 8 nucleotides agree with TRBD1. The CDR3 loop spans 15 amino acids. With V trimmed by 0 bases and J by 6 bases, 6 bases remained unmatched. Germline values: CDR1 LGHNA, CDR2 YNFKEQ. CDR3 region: CASSQDRQGRAEAFF. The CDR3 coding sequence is TGTGCCAGCAGCCAAGATCGACAGGGGAGGGCTGAAGCTTTCTTT.